This TCR beta chain was recorded in a study of cytomegalovirus exposure and HLA in healthy donors. The study, taken as a whole, reports: The HLA-A and HLA-B alleles of most subjects were reportedly predicted accurately from TCR beta sequences. CMV serostatus was the only recorded immune exposure for donors. Per a later analysis, roughly 17,000 TCR beta sequences showed association with HLA alleles at 0.05 false discovery rate.

The CDR3 has 13 residues. CDR1 is SGHDT, CDR2 YYEEEE, per germline. V lost 3 bases and J lost 2, with 8 bases in between. Turning to this clone: What it recognizes is unknown.

In the PCR, 60 Vbeta and 13 Jbeta primers were used. Sequenced by immunoSEQ multiplex PCR; TCRdb stores in-frame clones only, minus some. This sample carries some 120,000 clones, around three quarters of them seen once, and the ten largest clones take approximately 3.6%. The specimen sequenced was PBMCs. The TCR originated in a man younger than 40 in good health and CMV-seronegative. The chain employs TRBV5-6 and TRBJ2-5, with TRBD2 as a possible D gene (6 bases). The CDR3 sequence: CASSSAGQETQYF. The CDR3 DNA sequence: TGTGCCAGCAGCTCGGCGGGACAAGAGACCCAGTACTTC.